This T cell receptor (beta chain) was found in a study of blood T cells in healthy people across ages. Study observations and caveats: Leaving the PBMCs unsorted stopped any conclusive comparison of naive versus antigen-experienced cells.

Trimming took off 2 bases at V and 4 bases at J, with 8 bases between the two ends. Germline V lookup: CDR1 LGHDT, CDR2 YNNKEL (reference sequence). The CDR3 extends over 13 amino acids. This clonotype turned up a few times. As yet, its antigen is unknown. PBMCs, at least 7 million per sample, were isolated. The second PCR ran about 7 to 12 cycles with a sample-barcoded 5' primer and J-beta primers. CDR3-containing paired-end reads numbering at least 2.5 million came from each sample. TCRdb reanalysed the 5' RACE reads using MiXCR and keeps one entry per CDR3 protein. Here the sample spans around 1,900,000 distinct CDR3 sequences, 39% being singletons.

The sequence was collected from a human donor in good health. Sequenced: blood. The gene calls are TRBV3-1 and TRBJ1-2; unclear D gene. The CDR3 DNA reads TGTGCCAGCAGCCAATACAGCGGCTATGGCTACACCTTC. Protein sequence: CASSQYSGYGYTF.